These T cell receptor beta chains were read from a single sample in a study of esophageal squamous cell carcinoma under preoperative chemotherapy. TCRdb reanalysed the PCR reads using MiXCR and keeps one entry per CDR3 protein. The sample records approximately 12,000 distinct CDR3 sequences, around half being singletons. This specimen was acquired from a patient given preoperative chemotherapy. These receptors were obtained from a human donor with esophageal squamous cell carcinoma. The donor label of this sample is uncertain. The CDR3 runs from the conserved cysteine through the conserved F or W. Each record gives: V gene, J gene, clone size, CDR3 protein. Clone size is stated in some rows and not others, as once, few, many or a class when expanded.

TRBV6-1,TRBJ2-1,few,CASSALEGVPYEQFF
TRBV6-1,TRBJ2-3,-,CASSRQGAAADTQYF
TRBV12-3/TRBV12-4,-,once,CGSGLGLCTTNTQYF
TRBV6-5,TRBJ2-1,-,CASSYGRADEQFF
TRBV6-1,TRBJ2-1,medium-sized,CASSEGTALQETQFF
TRBV10-1,TRBJ2-5,medium-sized,CASSPSLQAGETQYF
TRBV10-1,TRBJ2-1,many,CASKAGAQDNEQFF
TRBV6-1,TRBJ2-4,-,CASSESGGRAKDTQYF
TRBV7-2,TRBJ2-5,-,CASNLAGAYNEQYF
TRBV7-2,-,few,CASSHQGTIYEQYF
TRBV6-1,-,-,CASSPTGGGKETQYF
TRBV6-6,TRBJ2-1,-,CASSSGTSGHNEQFF
TRBV12-3/TRBV12-4,-,-,CASTLSAGSNEQYF
TRBV4-1,TRBJ2-1,-,CASSRRSGDYEQFF
TRBV10-2,TRBJ1-5,-,CASSESSRDEPQHF
TRBV6-1,TRBJ2-7,few,CASSELVSEQYF
TRBV7-2,TRBJ2-3,few,CASSLDRRGTDTQYF
TRBV6-1,TRBJ1-5,many,CASSVGVQPQHF
TRBV7-2,TRBJ1-1,-,CASSSTMDDTEAFF
TRBV7-2,TRBJ2-1,once,CALAGEPYNEQFF
TRBV7-2,TRBJ2-1,medium-sized,CASSLDRGDEQFF
TRBV6-1,TRBJ1-6,-,CASSTTGLYMGSPLHF
TRBV6-1,TRBJ2-4,-,CARGVWAEDIQYF
TRBV6-1,TRBJ2-3,many,CASMSDRSTDTQYF
TRBV6-1,-,medium-sized,CASSGSGRSYNEQYF
TRBV6-1,-,-,CASREPGQGVEQFF
TRBV6-4,TRBJ2-3,few,CASSDCPGEAGRTDTQYF
TRBV7-6,TRBJ2-1,once,CASSLATGTNEQFF
TRBV6-1,-,-,CASSEAQTGGQETQYF
TRBV11-2,TRBJ2-1,-,CASSFAPYNEQFF
TRBV7-2,TRBJ2-3,medium-sized,CASSQGGTQYF
TRBV10-3,-,-,CAGKGAGGKETQYF
TRBV12-3/TRBV12-4,TRBJ2-1,-,CASTLSGLETQFF
TRBV27,TRBJ2-5,few,CASSLAGGPGEQYF
TRBV6-6,-,medium-sized,CASSFSKVQETQYF
TRBV7-6,TRBJ2-6,medium-sized,CASSFSGGPGANVLTF
TRBV6-1,TRBJ2-3,-,CASSAIQAGGTNAQYF
TRBV7-2,TRBJ2-7,-,CASSLDRAKVEQYF
TRBV6-4,TRBJ1-1,many,CASSPREGTEAFF
TRBV6-5,TRBJ2-6,-,CASSYGVNPSGANVLTF
TRBV10-1,TRBJ2-2,many,CASSGTRATGELFF
TRBV6-1,TRBJ1-4,many,CASSQGSANEKLFF
TRBV10-2,TRBJ2-3,-,CASTGLAAKNMQYF
TRBV10-2,TRBJ2-3,-,CAGSGSGDQDTQYF
TRBV7-2,TRBJ1-6,-,CASSLATGIPSPLHF
TRBV6-1,TRBJ2-7,many,CASNIYGTKGEQYF